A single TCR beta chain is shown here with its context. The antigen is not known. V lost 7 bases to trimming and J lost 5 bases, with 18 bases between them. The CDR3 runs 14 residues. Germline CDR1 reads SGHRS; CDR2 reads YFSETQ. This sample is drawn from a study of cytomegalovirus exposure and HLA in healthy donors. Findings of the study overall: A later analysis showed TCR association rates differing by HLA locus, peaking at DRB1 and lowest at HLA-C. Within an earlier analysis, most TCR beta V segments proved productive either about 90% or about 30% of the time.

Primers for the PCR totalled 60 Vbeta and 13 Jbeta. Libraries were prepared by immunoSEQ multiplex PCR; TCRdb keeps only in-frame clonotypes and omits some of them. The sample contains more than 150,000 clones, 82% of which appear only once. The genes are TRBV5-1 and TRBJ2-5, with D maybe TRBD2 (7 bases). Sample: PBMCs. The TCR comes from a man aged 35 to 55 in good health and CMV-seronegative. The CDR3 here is CASSSGGGRETQYF. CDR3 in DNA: TGCGCCAGCTCAAGTGGGGGGGGCCGGGAGACCCAGTACTTC.